This section outlines one TCR beta chain sequence together with its context. With the 10x single-cell sequencing reads reprocessed, TCRdb shows one record per CDR3 protein and no DNA. The listing contains about 1,200 distinct CDR3 sequences. The data stem from a study of CD8 T cells in cerebrospinal fluid in Alzheimer's disease. CDR1 SGHAT and CDR2 FQNNGV come from the germline V gene. The CDR3 loop spans 14 amino acids. The gene calls are TRBV11-2 and TRBJ2-3; the TRBD1 assignment by TCRdb is unverifiable without DNA. This receptor was taken from a human donor in good health. Sequences were obtained from cerebrospinal fluid. The CDR3 loop is CASSLMGARDTQYF.